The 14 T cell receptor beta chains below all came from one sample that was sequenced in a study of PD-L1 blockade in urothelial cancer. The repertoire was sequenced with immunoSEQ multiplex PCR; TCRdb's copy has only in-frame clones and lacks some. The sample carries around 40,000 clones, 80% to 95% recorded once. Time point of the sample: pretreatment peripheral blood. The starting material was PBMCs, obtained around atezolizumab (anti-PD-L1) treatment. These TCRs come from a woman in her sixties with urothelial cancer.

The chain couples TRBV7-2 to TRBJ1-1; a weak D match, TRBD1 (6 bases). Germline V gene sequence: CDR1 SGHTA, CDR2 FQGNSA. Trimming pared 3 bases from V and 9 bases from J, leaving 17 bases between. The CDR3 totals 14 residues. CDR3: CASSFGGGPVQAFF. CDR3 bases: TGTGCCAGCAGCTTTGGGGGGGGGCCGGTACAAGCTTTCTTT.

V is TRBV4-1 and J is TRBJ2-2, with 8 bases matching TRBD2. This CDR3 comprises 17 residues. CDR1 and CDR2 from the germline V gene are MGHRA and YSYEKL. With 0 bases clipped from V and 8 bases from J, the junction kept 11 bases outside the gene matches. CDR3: CASSQEELAARGGELFF. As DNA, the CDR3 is TGCGCCAGCAGCCAAGAAGAACTAGCGGCCCGGGGGGGGGAGCTGTTTTTT.

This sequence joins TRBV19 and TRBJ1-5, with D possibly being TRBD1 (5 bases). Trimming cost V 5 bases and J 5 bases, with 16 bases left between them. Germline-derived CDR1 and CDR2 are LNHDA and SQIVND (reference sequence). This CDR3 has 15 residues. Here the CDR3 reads CASSLRYRPDQPQHF. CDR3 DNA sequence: TGTGCCAGTAGTTTGCGCTACAGGCCGGATCAGCCCCAGCATTTT. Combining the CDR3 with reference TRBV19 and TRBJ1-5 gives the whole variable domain DGGITQSPKYLFRKEGQNVTLSCEQNLNHDAMYWYRQDPGQGLRLIYYSQIVNDFQKGDIAEGYSVSREKKESFPLTVTSAQKNPTAFYLCASSLRYRPDQPQHFGDGTRLSIL.

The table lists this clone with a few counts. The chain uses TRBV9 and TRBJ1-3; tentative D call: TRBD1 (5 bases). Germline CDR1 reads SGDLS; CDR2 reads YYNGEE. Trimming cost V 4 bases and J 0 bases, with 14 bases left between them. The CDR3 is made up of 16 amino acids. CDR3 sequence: CASSPQRDYSGNTIYF. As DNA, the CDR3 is TGTGCCAGCAGCCCTCAACGGGACTACTCTGGAAACACCATATATTTT.

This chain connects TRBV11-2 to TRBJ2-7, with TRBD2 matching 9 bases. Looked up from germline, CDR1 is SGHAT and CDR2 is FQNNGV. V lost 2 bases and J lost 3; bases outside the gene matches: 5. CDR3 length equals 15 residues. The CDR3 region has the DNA TGTGCCAGCAGCTTATTGGCGGGAGGGCACTACGAGCAGTACTTC. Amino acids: CASSLLAGGHYEQYF.

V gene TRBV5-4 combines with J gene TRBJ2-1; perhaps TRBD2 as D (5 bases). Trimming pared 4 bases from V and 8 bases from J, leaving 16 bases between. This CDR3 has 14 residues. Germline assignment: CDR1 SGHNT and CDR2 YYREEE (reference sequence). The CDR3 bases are TGTGCCAGCAGCCTCCGGGATTTAAGCGATGAGCAGTTCTTC. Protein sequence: CASSLRDLSDEQFF.

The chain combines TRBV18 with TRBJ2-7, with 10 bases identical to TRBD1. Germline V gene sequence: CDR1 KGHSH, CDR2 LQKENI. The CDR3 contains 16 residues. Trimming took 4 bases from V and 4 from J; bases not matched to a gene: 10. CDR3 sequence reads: CASSLPRGTGDYEQYF. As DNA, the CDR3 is TGTGCCAGCTCACTTCCCAGGGGGACAGGGGATTACGAGCAGTACTTC. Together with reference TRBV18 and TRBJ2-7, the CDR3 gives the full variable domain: NAGVMQNPRHLVRRRGQEARLRCSPMKGHSHVYWYRQLPEEGLKFMVYLQKENIIDESGMPKERFSAEFPKEGPSILRIQQVVRGDSAAYFCASSLPRGTGDYEQYFGPGTRLTVT.

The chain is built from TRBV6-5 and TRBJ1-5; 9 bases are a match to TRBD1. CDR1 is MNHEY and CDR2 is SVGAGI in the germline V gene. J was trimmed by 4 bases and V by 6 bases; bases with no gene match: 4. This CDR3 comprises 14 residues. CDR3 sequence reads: CASRSGQGNQPQHF. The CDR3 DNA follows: TGTGCCAGCAGGTCCGGACAGGGGAATCAGCCCCAGCATTTT.

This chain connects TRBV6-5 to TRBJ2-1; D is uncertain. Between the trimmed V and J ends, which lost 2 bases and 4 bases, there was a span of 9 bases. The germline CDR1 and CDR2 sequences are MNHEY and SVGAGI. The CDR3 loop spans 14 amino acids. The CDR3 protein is CASSYGEVYNEQFF. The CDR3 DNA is TGTGCCAGCAGTTACGGAGAGGTTTACAATGAGCAGTTCTTC.

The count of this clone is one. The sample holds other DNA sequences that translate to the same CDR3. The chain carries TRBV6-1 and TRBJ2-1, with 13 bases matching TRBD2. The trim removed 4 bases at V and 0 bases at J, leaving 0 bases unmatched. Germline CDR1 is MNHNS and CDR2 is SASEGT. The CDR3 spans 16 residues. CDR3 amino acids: CASSGLAGGSYNEQFF. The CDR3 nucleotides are TGTGCCAGCAGTGGACTAGCGGGAGGCTCCTACAATGAGCAGTTCTTC.

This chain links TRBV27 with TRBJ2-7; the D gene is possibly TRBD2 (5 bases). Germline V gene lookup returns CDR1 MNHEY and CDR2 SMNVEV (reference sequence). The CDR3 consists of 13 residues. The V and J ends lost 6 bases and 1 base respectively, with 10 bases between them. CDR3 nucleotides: TGTGCCAGCAGACTCACTAGATCCTACGAGCAGTACTTC. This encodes CASRLTRSYEQYF.

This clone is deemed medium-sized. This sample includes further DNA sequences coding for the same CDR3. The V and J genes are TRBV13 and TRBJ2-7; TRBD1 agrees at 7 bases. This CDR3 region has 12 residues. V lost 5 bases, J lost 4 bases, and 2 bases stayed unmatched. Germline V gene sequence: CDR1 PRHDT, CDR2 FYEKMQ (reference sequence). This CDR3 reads CASSKGQYEQYF. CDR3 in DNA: TGTGCCAGCAGCAAGGGACAGTACGAGCAGTACTTC.

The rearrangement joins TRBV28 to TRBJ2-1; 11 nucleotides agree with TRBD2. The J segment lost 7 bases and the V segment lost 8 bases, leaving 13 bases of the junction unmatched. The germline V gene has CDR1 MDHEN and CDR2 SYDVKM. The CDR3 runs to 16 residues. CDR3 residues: CASRGLIAGGGNEQFF. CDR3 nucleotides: TGTGCCAGCCGCGGGCTAATAGCGGGAGGGGGGAATGAGCAGTTCTTC.

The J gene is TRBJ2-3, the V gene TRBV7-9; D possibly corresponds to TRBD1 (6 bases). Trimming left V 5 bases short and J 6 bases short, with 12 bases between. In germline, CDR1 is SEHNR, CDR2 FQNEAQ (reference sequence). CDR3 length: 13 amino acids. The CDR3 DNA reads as TGTGCCAGCAGCCAATACAGGGCCGATACGCAGTATTTT. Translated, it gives CASSQYRADTQYF.